This TCR beta chain was identified in a study of blood T cells in healthy people across ages. This clonotype was picked up a small number of times. Its antigen is not identified. Study-wide findings and caveats: Lack of knowledge of donor CMV status possibly confounded expanded clonotype changes.

A second PCR, run for about 6 to 11 cycles, used a sample-barcoded 5' primer plus a J-beta primer mix. Each CDR3 protein is one row after TCRdb ran MiXCR on the 5' RACE reads. This sample has under 1,100,000 distinct CDR3 sequences, with less than 25% found just once. Between the trimmed V and J ends, which lost 4 bases and 3 bases, there was a span of 12 bases. CDR3 length equals 14 residues. The germline V gene has CDR1 KGHDR and CDR2 SFDVKD. The same sample was also studied in work on T cells of mothers and their children. Turning to that study: The TCR beta CDR3 read count exceeded 8 million for each mother and was some 2.7 million for each child.

Source material: blood. The clonotype was recovered from a girl aged 2 to 10 in good health. V and J are TRBV24-1 and TRBJ2-7; no firm D call. CDR3 loop: CATSDSRLVYEQYF. CDR3 coding DNA: TGTGCCACCAGTGACTCCAGGTTGGTCTACGAGCAGTACTTC.